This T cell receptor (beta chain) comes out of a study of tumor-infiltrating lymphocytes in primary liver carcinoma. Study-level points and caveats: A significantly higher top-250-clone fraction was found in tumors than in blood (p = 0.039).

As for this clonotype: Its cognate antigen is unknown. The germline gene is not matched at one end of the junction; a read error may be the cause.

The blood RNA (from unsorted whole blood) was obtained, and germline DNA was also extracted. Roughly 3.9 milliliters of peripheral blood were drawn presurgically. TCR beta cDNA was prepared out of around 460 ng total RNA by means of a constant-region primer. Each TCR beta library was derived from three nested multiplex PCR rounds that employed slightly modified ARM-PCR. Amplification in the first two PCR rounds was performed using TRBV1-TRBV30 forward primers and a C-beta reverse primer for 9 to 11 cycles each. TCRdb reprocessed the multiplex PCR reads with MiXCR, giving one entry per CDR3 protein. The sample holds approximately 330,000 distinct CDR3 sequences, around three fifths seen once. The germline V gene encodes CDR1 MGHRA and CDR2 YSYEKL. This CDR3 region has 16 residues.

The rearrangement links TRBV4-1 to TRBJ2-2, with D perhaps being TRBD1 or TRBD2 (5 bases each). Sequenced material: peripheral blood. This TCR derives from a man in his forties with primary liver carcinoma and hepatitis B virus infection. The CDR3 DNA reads TGCGCCAGCAGTCCTCGGAGCCTACTAGGCGCCAGGGAGCTGTCTTTT. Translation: CASSPRSLLGARELSF.